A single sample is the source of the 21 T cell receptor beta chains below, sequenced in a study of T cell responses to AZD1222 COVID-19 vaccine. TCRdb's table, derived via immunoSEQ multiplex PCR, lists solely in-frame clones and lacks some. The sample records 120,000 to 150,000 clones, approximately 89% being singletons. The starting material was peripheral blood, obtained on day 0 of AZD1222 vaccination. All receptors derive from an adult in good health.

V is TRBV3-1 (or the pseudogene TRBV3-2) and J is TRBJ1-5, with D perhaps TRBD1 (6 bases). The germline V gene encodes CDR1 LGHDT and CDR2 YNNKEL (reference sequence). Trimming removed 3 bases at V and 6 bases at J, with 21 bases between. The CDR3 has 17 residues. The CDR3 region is CASSHGWAGEVGQPQHF. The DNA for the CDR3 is TGTGCCAGCAGCCACGGATGGGCAGGGGAAGTTGGTCAGCCCCAGCATTTT.

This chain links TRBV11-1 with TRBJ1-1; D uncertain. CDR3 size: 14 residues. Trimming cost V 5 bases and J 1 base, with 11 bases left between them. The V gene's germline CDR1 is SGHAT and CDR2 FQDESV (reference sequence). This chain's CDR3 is CASSPRPGNTEAFF. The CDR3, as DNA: TGTGCCAGCAGCCCCAGACCTGGGAACACTGAAGCTTTCTTT.

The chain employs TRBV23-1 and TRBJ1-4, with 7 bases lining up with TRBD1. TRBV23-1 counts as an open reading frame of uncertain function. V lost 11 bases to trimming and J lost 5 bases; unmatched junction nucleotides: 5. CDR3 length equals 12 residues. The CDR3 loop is CAGQAYNEKLFF. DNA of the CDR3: TGCGCCGGACAGGCCTACAATGAAAAACTGTTTTTT.

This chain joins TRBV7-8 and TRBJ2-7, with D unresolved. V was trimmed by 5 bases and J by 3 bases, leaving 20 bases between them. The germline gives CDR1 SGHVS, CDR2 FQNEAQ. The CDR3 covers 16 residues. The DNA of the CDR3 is TGTGCCAGCAGCATAACCCCGGGTTTTGACCACTACGAGCAGTACTTC. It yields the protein CASSITPGFDHYEQYF.

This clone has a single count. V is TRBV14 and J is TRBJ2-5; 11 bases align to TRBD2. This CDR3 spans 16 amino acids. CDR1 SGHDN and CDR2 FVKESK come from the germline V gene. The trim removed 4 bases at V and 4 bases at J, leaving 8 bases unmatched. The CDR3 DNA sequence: TGTGCCAGCAGCCTAGGGCGGCTAGCGGGAGGAGAGACCCAGTACTTC. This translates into CASSLGRLAGGETQYF.

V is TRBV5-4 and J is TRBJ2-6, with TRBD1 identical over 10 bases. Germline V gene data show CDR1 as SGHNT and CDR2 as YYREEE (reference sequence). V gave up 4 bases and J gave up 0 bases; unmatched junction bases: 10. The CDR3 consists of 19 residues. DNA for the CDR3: TGTGCCAGCAGCCCGGGGGTTGGGACAGGGGTCTCTGGGGCCAACGTCCTGACTTTC. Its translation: CASSPGVGTGVSGANVLTF.

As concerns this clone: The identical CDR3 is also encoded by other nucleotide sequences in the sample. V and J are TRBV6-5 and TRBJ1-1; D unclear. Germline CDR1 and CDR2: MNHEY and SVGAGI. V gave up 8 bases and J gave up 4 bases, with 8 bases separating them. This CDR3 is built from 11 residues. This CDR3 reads CASSRGTEAFF. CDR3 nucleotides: TGTGCCAGCTCCCGGGGCACTGAAGCTTTCTTT.

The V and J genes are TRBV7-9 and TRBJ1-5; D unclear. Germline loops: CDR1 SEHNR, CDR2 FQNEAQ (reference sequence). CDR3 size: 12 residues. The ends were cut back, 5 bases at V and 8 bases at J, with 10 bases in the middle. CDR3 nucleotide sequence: TGTGCCAGCAGCCACGAAGAGAAGCCCCAGCATTTT. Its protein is CASSHEEKPQHF.

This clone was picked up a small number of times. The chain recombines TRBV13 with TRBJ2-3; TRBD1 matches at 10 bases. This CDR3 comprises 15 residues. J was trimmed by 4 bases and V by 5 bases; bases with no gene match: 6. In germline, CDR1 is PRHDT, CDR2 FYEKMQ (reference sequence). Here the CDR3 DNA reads TGTGCCAGCAGCCCCCGACAGGGGGCTTCAGATACGCAGTATTTT. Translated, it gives CASSPRQGASDTQYF.

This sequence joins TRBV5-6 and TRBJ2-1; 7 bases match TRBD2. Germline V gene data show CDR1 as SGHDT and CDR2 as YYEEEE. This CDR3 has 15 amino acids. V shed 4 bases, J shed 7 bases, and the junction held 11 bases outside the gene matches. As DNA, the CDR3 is TGTGCCAGCAGCAACGACAGACTAGCTGGTAATGAGCAGTTCTTC. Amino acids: CASSNDRLAGNEQFF.

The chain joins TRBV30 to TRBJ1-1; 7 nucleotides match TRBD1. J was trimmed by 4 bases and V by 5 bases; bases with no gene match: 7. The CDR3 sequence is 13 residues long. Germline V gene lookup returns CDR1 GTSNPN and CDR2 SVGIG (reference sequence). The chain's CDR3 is CAWGTGAGTEAFF. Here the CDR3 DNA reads TGTGCCTGGGGAACAGGGGCAGGCACTGAAGCTTTCTTT.

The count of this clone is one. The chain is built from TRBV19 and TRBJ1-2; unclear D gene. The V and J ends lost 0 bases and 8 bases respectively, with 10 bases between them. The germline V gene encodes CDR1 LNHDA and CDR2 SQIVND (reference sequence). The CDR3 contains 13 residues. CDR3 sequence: CASSIEPGFGYTF. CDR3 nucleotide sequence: TGTGCCAGTAGTATAGAGCCCGGGTTCGGCTACACCTTC.

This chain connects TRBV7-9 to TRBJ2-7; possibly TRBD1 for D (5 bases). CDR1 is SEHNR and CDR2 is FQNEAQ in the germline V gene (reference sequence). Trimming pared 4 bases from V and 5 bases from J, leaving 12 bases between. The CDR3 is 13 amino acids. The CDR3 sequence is CASSSSGRDEQYF. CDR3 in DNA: TGTGCCAGCAGCTCTTCGGGCAGGGACGAGCAGTACTTC.

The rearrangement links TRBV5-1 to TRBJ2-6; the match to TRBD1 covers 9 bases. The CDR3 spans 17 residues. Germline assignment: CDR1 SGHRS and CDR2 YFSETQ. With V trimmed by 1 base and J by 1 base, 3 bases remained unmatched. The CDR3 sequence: CASSLRTGDSGANVLTF. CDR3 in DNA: TGCGCCAGCAGCTTGAGGACAGGGGATTCTGGGGCCAACGTCCTGACTTTC. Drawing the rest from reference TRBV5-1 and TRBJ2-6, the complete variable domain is KAGVTQTPRYLIKTRGQQVTLSCSPISGHRSVSWYQQTPGQGLQFLFEYFSETQRNKGNFPGRFSGRQFSNSRSEMNVSTLELGDSALYLCASSLRTGDSGANVLTFGAGSRLTVL.

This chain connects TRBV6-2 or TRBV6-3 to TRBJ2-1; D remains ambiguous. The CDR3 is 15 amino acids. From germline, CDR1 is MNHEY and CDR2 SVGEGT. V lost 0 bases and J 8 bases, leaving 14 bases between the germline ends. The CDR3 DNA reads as TGTGCCAGCAGTTACTCGTCTAGTATCCTGGATGAGCAGTTCTTC. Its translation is CASSYSSSILDEQFF.

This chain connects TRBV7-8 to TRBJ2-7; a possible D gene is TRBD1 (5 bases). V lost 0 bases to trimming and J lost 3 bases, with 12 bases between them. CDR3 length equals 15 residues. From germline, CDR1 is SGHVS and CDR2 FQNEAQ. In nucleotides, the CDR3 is TGTGCCAGCAGCTTAGCCGCAGGGATGCACTACGAGCAGTACTTC. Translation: CASSLAAGMHYEQYF.

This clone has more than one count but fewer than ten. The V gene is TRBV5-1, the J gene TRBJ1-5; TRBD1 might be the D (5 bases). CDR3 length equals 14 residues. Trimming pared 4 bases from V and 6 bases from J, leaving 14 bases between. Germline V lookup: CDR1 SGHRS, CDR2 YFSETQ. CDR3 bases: TGCGCCAGCAGCAGAGACAGTATTTCTCAGCCCCAGCATTTT. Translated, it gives CASSRDSISQPQHF.

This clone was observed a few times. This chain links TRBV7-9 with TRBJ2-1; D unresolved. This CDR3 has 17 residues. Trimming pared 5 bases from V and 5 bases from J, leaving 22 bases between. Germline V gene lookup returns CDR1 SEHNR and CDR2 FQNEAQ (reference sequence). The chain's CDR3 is CASSPFPGMRTDNEQFF. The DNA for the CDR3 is TGTGCCAGCAGCCCATTCCCTGGAATGCGGACGGACAATGAGCAGTTCTTC. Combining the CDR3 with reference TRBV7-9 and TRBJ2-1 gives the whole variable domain DTGVSQNPRHKITKRGQNVTFRCDPISEHNRLYWYRQTLGQGPEFLTYFQNEAQLEKSRLLSDRFSAERPKGSFSTLEIQRTEQGDSAMYLCASSPFPGMRTDNEQFFGPGTRLTVL.

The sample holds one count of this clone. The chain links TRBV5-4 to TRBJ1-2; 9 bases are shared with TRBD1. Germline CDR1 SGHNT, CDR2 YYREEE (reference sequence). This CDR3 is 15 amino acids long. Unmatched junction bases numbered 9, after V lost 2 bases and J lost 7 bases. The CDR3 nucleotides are TGTGCCAGCAGCTTAGGGGACAGGGATCTAGCTGGCTACACCTTC. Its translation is CASSLGDRDLAGYTF.

The CDR3 nucleotides are TGTGCCAGCAGTGTTGCGGGAGGTAGGGCCGGGGAGCTGTTTTTT. This sequence encodes CASSVAGGRAGELFF. This sequence joins TRBV2 and TRBJ2-2, with 8 nucleotides matching TRBD2. CDR3 length: 15 residues. V was pared by 4 bases and J by 6 bases, with 7 bases of the junction left unmatched. CDR1 and CDR2 (germline): SNHLY, FYNNEI.

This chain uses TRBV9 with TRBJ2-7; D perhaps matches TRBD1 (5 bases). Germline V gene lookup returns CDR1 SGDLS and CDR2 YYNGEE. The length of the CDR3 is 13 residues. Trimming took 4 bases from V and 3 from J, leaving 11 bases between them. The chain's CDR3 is CASSKTEIYEQYF. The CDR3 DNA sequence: TGTGCCAGCAGCAAGACAGAGATCTACGAGCAGTACTTC.